The entry that follows covers one T cell receptor (beta chain) sequence. Its specificity is not known. Trimming removed 0 bases from V and 5 bases from J, with 11 bases in between. The CDR3 consists of 14 residues. Germline lookup yields CDR1 SGDLS and CDR2 YYNGEE. Using a J-beta primer mix together with a sample-barcoded 5' primer, a second PCR was run for roughly 6 to 11 cycles. Tags on each cDNA molecule came from a template-switch adaptor with 12 random nucleotides. TCRdb re-called the 5' RACE reads through MiXCR, storing one row per CDR3 protein. The top ten hold 20% to 25% of the sample, which has about 580,000 distinct CDR3 sequences, roughly 43% seen once. This sample was taken from a study of blood T cells in healthy people across ages. Study observations and caveats: One million T cells yielded diversity estimates that were considered underestimates.

Sequencing used blood. The rearrangement joins TRBV9 to TRBJ2-5, with no clear D. The clonotype comes from a man older than 75 in good health. The CDR3 DNA reads as TGTGCCAGCAGCGTAGGTCTCGTGGGCGAGACCCAGTACTTC. Translating gives CASSVGLVGETQYF. Together with reference TRBV9 and TRBJ2-5, the CDR3 gives the full variable domain: DSGVTQTPKHLITATGQRVTLRCSPRSGDLSVYWYQQSLDQGLQFLIQYYNGEERAKGNILERFSAQQFPDLHSELNLSSLELGDSALYFCASSVGLVGETQYFGPGTRLLVL.